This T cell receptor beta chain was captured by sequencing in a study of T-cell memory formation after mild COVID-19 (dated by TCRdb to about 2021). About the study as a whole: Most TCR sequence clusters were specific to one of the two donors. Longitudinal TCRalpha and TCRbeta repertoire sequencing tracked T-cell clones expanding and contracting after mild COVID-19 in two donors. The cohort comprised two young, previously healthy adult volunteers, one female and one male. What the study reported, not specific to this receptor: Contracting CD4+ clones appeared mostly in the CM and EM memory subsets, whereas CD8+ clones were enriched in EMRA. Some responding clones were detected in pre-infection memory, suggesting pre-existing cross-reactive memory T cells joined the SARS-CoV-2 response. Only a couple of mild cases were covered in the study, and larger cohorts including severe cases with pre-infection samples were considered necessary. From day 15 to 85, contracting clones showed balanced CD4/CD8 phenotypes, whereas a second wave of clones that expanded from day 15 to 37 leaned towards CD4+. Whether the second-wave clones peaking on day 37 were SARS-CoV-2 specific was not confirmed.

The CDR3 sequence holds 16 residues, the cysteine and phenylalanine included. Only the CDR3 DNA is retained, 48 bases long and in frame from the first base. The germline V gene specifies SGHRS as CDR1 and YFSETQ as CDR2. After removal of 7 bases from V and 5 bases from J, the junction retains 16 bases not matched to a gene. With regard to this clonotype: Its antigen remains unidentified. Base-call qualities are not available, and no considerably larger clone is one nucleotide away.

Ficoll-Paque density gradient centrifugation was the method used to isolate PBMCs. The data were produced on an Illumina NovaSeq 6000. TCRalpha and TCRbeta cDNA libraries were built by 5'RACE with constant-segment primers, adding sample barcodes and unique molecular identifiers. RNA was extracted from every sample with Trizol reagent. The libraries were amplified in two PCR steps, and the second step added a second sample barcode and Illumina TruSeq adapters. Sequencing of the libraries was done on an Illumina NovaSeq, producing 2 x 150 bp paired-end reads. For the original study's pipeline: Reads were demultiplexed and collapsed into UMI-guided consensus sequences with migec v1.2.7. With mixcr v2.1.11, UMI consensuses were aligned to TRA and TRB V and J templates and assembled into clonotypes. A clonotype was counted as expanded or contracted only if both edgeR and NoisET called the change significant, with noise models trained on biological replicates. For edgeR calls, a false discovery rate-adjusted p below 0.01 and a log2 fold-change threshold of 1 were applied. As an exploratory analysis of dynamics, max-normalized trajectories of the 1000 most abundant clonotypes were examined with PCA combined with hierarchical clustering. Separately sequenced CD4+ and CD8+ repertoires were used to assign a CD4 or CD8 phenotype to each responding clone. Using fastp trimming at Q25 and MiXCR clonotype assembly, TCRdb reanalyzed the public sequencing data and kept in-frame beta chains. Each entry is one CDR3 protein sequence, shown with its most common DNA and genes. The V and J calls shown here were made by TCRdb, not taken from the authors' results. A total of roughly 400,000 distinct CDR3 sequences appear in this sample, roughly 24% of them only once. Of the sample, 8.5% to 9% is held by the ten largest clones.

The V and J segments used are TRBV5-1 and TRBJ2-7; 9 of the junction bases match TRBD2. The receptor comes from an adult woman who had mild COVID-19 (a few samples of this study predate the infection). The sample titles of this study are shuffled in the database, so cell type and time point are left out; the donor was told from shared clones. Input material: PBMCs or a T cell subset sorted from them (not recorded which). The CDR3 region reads CASRTSPSGRLHEQYF. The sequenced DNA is TGCGCCAGCCGAACTAGTCCCAGCGGGAGGCTCCACGAGCAGTACTTC.